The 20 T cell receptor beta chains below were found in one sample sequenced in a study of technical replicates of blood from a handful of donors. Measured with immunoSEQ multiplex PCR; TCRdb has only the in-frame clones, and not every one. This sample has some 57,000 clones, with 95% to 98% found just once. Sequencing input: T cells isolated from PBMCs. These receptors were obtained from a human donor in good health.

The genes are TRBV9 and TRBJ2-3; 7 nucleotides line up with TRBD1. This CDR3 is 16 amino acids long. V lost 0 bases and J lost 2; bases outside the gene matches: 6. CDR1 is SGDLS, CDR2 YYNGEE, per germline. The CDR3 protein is CASSVAQGQSTDTQYF. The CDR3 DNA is TGTGCCAGCAGCGTAGCTCAGGGACAGTCCACAGATACGCAGTATTTT.

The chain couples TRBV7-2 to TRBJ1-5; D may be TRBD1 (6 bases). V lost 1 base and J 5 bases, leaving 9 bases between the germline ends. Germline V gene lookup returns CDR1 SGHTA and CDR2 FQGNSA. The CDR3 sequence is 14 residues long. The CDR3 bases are TGTGCCAGCAGCTTAGAGGACAGCTATCAGCCCCAGCATTTT. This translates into CASSLEDSYQPQHF.

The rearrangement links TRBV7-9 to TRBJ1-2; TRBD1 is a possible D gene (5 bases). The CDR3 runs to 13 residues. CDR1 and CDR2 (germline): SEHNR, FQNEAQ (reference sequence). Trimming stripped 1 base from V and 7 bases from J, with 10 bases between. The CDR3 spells CASSLEGGTGYTF. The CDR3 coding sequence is TGTGCCAGCAGCTTAGAAGGAGGGACTGGCTACACCTTC.

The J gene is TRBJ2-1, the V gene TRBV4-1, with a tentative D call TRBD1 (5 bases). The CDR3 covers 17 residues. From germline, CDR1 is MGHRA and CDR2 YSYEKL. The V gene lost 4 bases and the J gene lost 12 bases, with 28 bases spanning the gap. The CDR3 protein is CASSLYLPRVRGLGQFF. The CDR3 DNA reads TGCGCCAGCAGCCTTTATCTTCCCAGGGTAAGGGGCTTGGGGCAGTTCTTC.

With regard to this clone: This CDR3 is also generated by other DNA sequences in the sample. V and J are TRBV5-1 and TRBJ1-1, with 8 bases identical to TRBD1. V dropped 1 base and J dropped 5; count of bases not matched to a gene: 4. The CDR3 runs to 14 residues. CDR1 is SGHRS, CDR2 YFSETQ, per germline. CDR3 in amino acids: CASSLTGGGTEAFF. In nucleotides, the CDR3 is TGCGCCAGCAGCTTGACAGGGGGAGGGACTGAAGCTTTCTTT.

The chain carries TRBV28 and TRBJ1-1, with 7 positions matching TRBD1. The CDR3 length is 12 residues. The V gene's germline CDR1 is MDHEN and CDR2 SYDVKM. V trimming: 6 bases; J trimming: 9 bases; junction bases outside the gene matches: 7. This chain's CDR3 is CASSPTGVQAFF. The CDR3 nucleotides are TGTGCCAGCAGCCCTACAGGGGTACAAGCTTTCTTT.

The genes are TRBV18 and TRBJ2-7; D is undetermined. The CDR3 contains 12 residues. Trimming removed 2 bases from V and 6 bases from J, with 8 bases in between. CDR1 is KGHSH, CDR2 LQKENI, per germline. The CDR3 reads CASSPVGVEQYF. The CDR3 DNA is TGTGCCAGCTCACCAGTCGGTGTCGAGCAGTACTTC.

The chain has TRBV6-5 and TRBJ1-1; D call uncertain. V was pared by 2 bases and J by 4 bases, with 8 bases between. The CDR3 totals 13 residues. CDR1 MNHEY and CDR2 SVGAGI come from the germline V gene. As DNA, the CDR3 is TGTGCCAGCAGTTACGGGAGACCCACTGAAGCTTTCTTT. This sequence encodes CASSYGRPTEAFF.

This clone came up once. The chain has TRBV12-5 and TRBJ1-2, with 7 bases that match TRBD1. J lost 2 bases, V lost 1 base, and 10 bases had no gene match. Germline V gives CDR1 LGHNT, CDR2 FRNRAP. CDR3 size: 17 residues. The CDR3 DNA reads TGTGCTAGTGGTTTGGACAGGGGCATTGGGCCAAACTATGGCTACACCTTC. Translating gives CASGLDRGIGPNYGYTF.

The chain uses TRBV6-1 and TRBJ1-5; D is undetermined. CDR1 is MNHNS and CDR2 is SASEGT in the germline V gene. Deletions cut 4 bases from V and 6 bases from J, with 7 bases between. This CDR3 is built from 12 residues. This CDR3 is CASSALLQPQHF. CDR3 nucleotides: TGTGCCAGCAGTGCCCTACTTCAGCCCCAGCATTTT.

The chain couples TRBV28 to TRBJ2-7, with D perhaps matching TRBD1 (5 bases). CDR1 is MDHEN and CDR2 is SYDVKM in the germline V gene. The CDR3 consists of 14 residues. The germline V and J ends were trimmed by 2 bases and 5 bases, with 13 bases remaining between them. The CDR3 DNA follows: TGTGCCAGCAGTTTAGGCACCAGGGCCCACGAGCAGTACTTC. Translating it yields CASSLGTRAHEQYF.

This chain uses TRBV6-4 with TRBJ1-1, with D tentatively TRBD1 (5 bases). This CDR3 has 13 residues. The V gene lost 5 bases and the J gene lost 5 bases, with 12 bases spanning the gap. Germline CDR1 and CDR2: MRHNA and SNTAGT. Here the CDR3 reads CASSSHGGTEAFF. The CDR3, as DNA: TGTGCCAGCAGTTCCCACGGGGGTACTGAAGCTTTCTTT.

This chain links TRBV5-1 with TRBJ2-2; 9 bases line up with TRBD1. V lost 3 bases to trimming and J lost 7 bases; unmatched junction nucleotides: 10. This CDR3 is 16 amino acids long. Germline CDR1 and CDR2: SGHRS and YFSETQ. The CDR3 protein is CASSSAPGQGGGELFF. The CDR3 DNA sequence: TGCGCCAGCAGCTCCGCCCCGGGACAGGGTGGCGGGGAGCTGTTTTTT. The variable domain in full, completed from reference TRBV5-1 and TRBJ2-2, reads KAGVTQTPRYLIKTRGQQVTLSCSPISGHRSVSWYQQTPGQGLQFLFEYFSETQRNKGNFPGRFSGRQFSNSRSEMNVSTLELGDSALYLCASSSAPGQGGGELFFGEGSRLTVL.

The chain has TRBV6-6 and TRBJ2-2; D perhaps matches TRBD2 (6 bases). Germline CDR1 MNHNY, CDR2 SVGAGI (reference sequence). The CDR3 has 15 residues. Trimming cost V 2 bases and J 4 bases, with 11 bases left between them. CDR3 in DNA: TGTGCCAGCAGTTACGGCCTGGGGGGCACCGGGGAGCTGTTTTTT. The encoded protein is CASSYGLGGTGELFF.

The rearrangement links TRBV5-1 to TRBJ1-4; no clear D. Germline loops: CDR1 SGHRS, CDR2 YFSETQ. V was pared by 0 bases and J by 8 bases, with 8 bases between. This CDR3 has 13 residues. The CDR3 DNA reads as TGCGCCAGCAGCTTGGAGTCTGAGGAAAAACTGTTTTTT. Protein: CASSLESEEKLFF.

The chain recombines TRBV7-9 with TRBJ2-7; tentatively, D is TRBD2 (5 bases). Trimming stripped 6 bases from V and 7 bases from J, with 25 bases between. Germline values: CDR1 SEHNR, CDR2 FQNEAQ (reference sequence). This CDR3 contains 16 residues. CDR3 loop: CASSSQTTPFLVEQYF. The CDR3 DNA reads TGTGCCAGCAGTTCTCAGACTACCCCCTTCTTAGTGGAGCAGTACTTC.

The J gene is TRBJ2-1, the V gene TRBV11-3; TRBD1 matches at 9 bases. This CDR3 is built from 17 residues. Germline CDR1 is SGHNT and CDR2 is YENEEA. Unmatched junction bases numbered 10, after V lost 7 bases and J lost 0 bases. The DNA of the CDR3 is TGTGCCAGCAACAATAGGGGACAGGGAAGCTCCTACAATGAGCAGTTCTTC. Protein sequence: CASNNRGQGSSYNEQFF.

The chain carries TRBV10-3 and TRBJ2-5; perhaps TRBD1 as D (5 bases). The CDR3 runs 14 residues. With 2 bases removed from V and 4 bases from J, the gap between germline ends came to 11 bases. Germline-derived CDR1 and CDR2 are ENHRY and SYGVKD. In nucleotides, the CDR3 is TGTGCCATCAGTGAGCCCAGGGAATCAGAGACCCAGTACTTC. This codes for CAISEPRESETQYF.

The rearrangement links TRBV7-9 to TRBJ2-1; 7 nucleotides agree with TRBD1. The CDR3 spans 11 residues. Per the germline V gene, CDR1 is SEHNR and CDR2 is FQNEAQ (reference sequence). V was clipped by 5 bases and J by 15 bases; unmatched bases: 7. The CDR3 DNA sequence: TGTGCCAGCAGCCCCACAGGGGATCCGTTCTTC. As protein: CASSPTGDPFF.

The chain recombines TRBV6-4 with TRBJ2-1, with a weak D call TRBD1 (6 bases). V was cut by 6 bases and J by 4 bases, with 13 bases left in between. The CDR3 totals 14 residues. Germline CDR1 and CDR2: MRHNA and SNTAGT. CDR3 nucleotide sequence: TGTGCCAGCAGCCTCTCAGGGGAATACAATGAGCAGTTCTTC. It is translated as CASSLSGEYNEQFF.